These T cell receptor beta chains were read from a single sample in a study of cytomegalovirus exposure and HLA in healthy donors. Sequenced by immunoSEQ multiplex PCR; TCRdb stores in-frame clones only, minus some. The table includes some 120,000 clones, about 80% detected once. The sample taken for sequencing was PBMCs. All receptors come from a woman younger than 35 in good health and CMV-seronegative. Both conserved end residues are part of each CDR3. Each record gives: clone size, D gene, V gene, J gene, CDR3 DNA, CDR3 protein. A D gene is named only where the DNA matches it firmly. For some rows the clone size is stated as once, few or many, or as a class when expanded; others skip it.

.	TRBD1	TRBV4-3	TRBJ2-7	TGCGCCAGCAGCCAAGACGAAGGGGGCGGCGAGCAGTACTTC	CASSQDEGGGEQYF
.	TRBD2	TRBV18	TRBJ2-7	TGTGCCAGCTCACCAGGACTAGCCTCCTTCGAGCAGTACTTC	CASSPGLASFEQYF
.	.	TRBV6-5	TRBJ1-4	TGTGCCAGCAGTTACTTGGGGCCTAATGAAAAACTGTTTTTT	CASSYLGPNEKLFF
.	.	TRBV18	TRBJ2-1	TGTGCCAGCTCCCAGGCAAGGGGCGGAAATGAGCAGTTCTTC	CASSQARGGNEQFF
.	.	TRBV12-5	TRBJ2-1	TGTGCTAGTGGTTTTGGGCTCGAGCAGTTCTTC	CASGFGLEQFF
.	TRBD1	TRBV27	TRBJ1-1	TGTGCCAGCAGTTCAACCGGGACAGGGAAGTCTGAAGCTTTCTTT	CASSSTGTGKSEAFF
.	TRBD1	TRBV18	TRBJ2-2	TGTGCCAGCTCACCGTACCGACAGGGCCCCACCGGGGAGCTGTTTTTT	CASSPYRQGPTGELFF
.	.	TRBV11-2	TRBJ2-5	TGTGCCAGCAGCTCAATTGCGGAGACCCAGTACTTC	CASSSIAETQYF
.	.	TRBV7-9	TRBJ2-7	TGTGCCAGCAGCTTAGGTTCCGGGAGTTCCTACGAGCAGTACTTC	CASSLGSGSSYEQYF
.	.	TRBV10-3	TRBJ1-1	TGTGCCATCAGCCCAGGGAACACTGAAGCTTTCTTT	CAISPGNTEAFF
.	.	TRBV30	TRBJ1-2	TGTGCCTGGACCCTAGGGAGGTATGGCTACACCTTC	CAWTLGRYGYTF
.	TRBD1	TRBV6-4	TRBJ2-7	TGTGCCAGCAGTTATTCCGGGGCAGGGGGCTACGAGCAGTACTTC	CASSYSGAGGYEQYF
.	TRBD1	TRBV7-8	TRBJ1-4	TGTGCCAGCAGCTTAGGGACAGGGAAGGATGAAAAACTGTTTTTT	CASSLGTGKDEKLFF
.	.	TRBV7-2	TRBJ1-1	TGTGCCAGCAGCTCCACTACAGGGACTGAAGCTTTCTTT	CASSSTTGTEAFF
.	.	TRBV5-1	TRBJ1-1	TGCGCCAGCAGGATTACCTGGGGGGGGAGTAATGTTGAAGCTTTCTTT	CASRITWGGSNVEAFF
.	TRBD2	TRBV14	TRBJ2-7	TGTGCCAGCAGCCAAGATACCCTAGCGGGAGCCTACGAGCAGTACTTC	CASSQDTLAGAYEQYF
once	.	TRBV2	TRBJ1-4	TGTGCCAGCAGAGCCAACAGCGGAAATGAAAAACTGTTTTTT	CASRANSGNEKLFF
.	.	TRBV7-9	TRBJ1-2	TGTGCCAGCAGCTTACCCGGCTCAGGGGCCCGAAACACCTTC	CASSLPGSGARNTF
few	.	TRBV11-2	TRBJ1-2	TGTGCCAGCAGCTTAGTCAGGGGATCTAACTATGGCTACACCTTC	CASSLVRGSNYGYTF
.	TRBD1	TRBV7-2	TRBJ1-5	TGTGCCAGCAGCTTGGGACAGGGAATCAATCAGCCCCAGCATTTT	CASSLGQGINQPQHF
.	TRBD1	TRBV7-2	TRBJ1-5	TGTGCCAGCAGTCCCGGGACAGGGCTACCTCAGCCCCAGCATTTT	CASSPGTGLPQPQHF
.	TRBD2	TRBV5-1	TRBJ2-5	TGCGCCAGCAGCCCGTCGGGACTAGCGGGGGTTGAGGACCAAGAGACCCAGTACTTC	CASSPSGLAGVEDQETQYF
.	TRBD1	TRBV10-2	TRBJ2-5	TGCGCCAGCACCAGAGCGGGCAGGGGGCTTTACAAGGGGGAGACCCAGTACTTC	CASTRAGRGLYKGETQYF
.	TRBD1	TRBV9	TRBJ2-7	TGTGCCAGCAGCCCCCGGACAGGGGGCGGCTACGAGCAGTACTTC	CASSPRTGGGYEQYF
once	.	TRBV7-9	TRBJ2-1	TGTGCCAGCAGCCCCCCCAGGTACAATGAGCAGTTCTTC	CASSPPRYNEQFF
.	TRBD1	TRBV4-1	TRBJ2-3	TGCGCCAGCAGCCAGTCGGGACAGCGCACAGATACGCAGTATTTT	CASSQSGQRTDTQYF
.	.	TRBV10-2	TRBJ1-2	TGCGCCAGCACCAGTGAGAGGCACAGGGATGGCTATGGCTACACCTTC	CASTSERHRDGYGYTF
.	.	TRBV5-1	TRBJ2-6	TGCGCCAGCAGCCTTAATGGGGGCACTGGGGCCAACGGCCTGACTTTC	CASSLNGGTGANGLTF
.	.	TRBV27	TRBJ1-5	TGTGCCAGCAGTTTTGTGAAGGGGGGGCATCAGCCCCAGCATTTT	CASSFVKGGHQPQHF
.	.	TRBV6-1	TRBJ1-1	TGTGCCAGCAGTGAAGAGGGACTAATGAACACTGAAGCTTTCTTT	CASSEEGLMNTEAFF
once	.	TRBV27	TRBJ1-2	TGTGCCAGCAGTTTAATCTGGGACAACCCTTATGGCTACACCTTC	CASSLIWDNPYGYTF
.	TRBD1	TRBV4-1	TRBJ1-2	TGCGCCAGCAGCCAGGGAGGGACAGGGTACTATGGCTACACCTTC	CASSQGGTGYYGYTF
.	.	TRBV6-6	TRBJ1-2	TGTGCCAGCAGTTCGATGATTGGTGGAGCCACCTTC	CASSSMIGGATF
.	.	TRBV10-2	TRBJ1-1	TGCGCCAGCAGTGGCCTGACAGGAGACACTGAAGCTTTCTTT	CASSGLTGDTEAFF
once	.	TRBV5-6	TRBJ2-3	TGTGCCAGCAGCTATTACTTAGGACACACGATATCCACAGATACGCAGTATTTT	CASSYYLGHTISTDTQYF
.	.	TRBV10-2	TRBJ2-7	TGCGCCAGCAGATCCGGGACAACCTACGAGCAGTACTTC	CASRSGTTYEQYF
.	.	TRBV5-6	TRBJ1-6	TGTGCCAGCAGCCCAGGGAGGAATTCACCCCTCCACTTT	CASSPGRNSPLHF
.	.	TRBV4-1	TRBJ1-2	TGCGCCAGCAGCCCCGCCAACTCTATTAACTATGGCTACACCTTC	CASSPANSINYGYTF
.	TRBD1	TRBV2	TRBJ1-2	TGTGCCAGTCTCGGACAGGACGCTAACTATGGCTACACCTTC	CASLGQDANYGYTF
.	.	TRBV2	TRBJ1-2	TGTGCCAGCAGCCCTACCCCGGAGGGTGAATATGGCTACACCTTC	CASSPTPEGEYGYTF
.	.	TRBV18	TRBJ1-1	TGTGCCAGCTCACCCCTGCAGGGCAGGAACACTGAAGCTTTCTTT	CASSPLQGRNTEAFF
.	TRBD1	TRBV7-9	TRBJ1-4	TGTGCCAGCAGCTCCGGACAGGGTAATGAAAAACTGTTTTTT	CASSSGQGNEKLFF
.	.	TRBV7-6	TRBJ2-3	TGTGCCAGCAGCTTAGGCCTTGGGACTCTGGATACGCAGTATTTT	CASSLGLGTLDTQYF
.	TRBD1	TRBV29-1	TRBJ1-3	TGCAGCGCATGGACAGGGGACGGAAACACCATATATTTT	CSAWTGDGNTIYF
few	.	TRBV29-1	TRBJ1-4	TGCAGCGTTGAAAGGTCTCGGGGTGAAAAACTGTTTTTT	CSVERSRGEKLFF
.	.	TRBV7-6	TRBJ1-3	TGTGCCAGCAGCTCCGGTATCCCTGGAAACACCATATATTTT	CASSSGIPGNTIYF
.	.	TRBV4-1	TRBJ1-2	TGCGCCAGCAGCCAAGAAGGATCGGGGTTCAACTATGGCTACACCTTC	CASSQEGSGFNYGYTF
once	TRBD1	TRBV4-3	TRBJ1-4	TGCGCCAGCAGAAGACAGGGGACGACTAATGAAAAACTGTTTTTT	CASRRQGTTNEKLFF